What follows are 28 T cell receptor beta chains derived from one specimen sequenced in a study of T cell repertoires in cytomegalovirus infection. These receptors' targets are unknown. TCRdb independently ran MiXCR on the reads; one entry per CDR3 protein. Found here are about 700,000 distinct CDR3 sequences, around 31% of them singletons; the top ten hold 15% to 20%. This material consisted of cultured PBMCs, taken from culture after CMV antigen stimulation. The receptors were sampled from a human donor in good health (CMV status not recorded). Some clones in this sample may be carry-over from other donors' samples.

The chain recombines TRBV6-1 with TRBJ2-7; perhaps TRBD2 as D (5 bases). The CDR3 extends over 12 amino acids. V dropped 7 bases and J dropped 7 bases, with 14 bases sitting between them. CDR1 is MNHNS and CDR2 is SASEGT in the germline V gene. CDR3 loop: CASNSRRGEQYF. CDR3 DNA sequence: TGTGCCAGCAACTCGAGGAGAGGGGAGCAGTACTTC.

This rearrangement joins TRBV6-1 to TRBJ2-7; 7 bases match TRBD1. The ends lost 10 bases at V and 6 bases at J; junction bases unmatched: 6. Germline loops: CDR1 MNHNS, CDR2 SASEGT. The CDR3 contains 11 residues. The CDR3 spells CATIQGSEQYF. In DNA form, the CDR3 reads TGTGCCACCATACAGGGGTCCGAGCAGTACTTC.

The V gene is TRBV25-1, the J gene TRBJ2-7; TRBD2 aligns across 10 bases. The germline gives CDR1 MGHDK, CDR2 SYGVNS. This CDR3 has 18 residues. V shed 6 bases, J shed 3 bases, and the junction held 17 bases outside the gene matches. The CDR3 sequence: CASSPEELAGIVSYEQYF. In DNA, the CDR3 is TGTGCCAGCAGCCCCGAGGAACTAGCGGGAATAGTAAGCTACGAGCAGTACTTC.

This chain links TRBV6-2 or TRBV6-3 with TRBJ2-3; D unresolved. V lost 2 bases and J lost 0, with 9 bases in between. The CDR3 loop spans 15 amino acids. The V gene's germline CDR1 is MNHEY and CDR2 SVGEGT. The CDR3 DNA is TGTGCCAGCAGTTACGGTGAAGGAAGCACAGATACGCAGTATTTT. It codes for CASSYGEGSTDTQYF.

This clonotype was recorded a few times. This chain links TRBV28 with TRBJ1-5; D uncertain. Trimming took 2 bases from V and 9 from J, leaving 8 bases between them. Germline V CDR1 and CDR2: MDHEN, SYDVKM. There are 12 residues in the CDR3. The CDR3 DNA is TGTGCCAGCAGTTTACCAGAATGGCCCCAGCATTTT. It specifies CASSLPEWPQHF.

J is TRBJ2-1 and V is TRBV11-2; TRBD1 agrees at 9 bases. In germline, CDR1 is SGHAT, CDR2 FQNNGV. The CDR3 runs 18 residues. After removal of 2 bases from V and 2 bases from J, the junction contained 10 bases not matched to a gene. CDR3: CASSLRRDRDRAYNEQFF. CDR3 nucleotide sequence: TGTGCCAGCAGCTTAAGGCGGGACCGGGACAGGGCCTACAATGAGCAGTTCTTC.

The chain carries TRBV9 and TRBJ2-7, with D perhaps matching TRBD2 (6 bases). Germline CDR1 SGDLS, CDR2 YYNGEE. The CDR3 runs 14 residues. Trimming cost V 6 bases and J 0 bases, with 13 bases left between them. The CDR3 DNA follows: TGTGCCAGCACCCCCGGGAGCGGCTCCTACGAGCAGTACTTC. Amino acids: CASTPGSGSYEQYF.

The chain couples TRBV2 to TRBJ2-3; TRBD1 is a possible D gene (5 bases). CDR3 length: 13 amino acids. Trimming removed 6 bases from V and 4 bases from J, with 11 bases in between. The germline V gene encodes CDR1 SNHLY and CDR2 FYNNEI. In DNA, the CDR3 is TGTGCCAGCAGGGAACAACAGGCAGATACGCAGTATTTT. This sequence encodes CASREQQADTQYF.

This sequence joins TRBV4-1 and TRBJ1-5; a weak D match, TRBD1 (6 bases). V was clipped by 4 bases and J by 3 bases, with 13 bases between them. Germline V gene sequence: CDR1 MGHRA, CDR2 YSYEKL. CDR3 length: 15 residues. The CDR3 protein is CASSPRGGFNQPQHF. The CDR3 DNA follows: TGCGCCAGCAGCCCACGCGGGGGCTTCAATCAGCCCCAGCATTTT.

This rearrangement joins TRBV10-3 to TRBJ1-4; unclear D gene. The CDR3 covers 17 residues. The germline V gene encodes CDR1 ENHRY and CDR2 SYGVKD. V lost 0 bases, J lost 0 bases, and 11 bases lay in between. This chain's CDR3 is CAISESWGVATNEKLFF. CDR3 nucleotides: TGTGCCATCAGTGAGTCTTGGGGTGTTGCAACTAATGAAAAACTGTTTTTT.

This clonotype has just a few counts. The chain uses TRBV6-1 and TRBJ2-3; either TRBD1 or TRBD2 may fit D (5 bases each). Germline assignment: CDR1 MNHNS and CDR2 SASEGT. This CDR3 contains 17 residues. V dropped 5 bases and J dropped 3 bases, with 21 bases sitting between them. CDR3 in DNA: TGTGCCAGCAGTTACGTGGGGACGACGTGGGGTACAGATACGCAGTATTTT. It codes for CASSYVGTTWGTDTQYF.

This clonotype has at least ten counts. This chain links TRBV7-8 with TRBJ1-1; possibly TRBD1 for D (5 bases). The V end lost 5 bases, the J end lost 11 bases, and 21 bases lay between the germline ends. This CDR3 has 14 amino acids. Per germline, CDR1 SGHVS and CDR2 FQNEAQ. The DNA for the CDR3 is TGTGCCAGCAGCCAATCCCGACAGACATTTCGGGCTTTCTTT. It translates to CASSQSRQTFRAFF.

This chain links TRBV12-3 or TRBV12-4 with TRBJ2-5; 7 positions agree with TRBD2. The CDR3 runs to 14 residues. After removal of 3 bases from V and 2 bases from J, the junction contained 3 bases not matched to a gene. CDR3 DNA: TGTGCCAGCAGTTTGGAGGGACTACAAGAGACCCAGTACTTC. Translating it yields CASSLEGLQETQYF.

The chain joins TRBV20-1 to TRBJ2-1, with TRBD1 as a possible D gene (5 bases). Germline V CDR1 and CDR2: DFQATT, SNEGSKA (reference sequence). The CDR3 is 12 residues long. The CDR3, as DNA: TGCAGCCCAAGGGGTAGTAGTCGTGAGCAGTTCTTC. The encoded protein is CSPRGSSREQFF.

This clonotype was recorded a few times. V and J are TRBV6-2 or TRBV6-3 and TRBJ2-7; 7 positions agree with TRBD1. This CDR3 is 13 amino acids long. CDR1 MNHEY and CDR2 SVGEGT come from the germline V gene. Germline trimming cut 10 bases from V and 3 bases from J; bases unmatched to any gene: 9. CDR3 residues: CAITRDRLYEQYF. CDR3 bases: TGTGCCATCACTAGGGACAGACTCTACGAGCAGTACTTC.

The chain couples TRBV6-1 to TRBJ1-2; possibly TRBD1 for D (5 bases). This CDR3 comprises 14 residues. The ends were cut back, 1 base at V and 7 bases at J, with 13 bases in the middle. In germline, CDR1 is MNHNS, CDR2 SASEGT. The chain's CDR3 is CASSEVAGSVGYTF. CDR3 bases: TGTGCCAGCAGTGAAGTCGCAGGGTCGGTTGGCTACACCTTC.

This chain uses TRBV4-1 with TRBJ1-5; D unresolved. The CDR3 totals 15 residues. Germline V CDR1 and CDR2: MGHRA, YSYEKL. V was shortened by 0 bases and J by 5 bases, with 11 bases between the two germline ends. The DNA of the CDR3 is TGCGCCAGCAGCCAAGATTTGGGGTCCCATCAGCCCCAGCATTTT. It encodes CASSQDLGSHQPQHF.

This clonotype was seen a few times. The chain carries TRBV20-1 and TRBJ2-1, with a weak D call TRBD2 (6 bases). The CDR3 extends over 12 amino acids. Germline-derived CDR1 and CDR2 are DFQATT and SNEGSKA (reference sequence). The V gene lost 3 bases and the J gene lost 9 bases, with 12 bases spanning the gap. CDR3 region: CSARTRSGEQFF. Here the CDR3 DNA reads TGCAGTGCTAGGACTAGGTCTGGTGAGCAGTTCTTC.

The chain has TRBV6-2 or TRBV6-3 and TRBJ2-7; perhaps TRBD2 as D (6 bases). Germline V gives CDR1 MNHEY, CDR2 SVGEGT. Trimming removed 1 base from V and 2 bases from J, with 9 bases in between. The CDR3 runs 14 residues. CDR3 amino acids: CASSYLGGAYEQYF. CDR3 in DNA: TGTGCCAGCAGTTACTTGGGGGGAGCCTACGAGCAGTACTTC.

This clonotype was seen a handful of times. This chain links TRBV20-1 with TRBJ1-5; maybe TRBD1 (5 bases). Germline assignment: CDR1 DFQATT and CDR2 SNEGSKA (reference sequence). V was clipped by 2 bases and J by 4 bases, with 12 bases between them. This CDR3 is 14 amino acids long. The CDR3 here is CSARSGGGNQPQHF. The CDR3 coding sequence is TGCAGTGCTAGATCCGGGGGTGGAAATCAGCCCCAGCATTTT.

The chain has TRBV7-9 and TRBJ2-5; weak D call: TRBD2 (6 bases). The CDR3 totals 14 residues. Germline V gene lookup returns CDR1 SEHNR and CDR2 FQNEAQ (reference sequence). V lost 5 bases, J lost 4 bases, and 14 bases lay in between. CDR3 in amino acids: CASSHKAGGETQYF. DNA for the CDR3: TGTGCCAGCAGCCACAAGGCCGGGGGAGAGACCCAGTACTTC.

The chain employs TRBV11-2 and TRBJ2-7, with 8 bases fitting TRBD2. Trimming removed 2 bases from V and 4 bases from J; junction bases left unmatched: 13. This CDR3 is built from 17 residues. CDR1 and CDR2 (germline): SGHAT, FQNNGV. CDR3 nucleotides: TGTGCCAGCAGCTTAAGGGGGGCACTAGCGGCCTTTTACGAGCAGTACTTC. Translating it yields CASSLRGALAAFYEQYF. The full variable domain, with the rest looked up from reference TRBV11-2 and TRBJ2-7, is EAGVAQSPRYKIIEKRQSVAFWCNPISGHATLYWYQQILGQGPKLLIQFQNNGVVDDSQLPKDRFSAERLKGVDSTLKIQPAKLEDSAVYLCASSLRGALAAFYEQYFGPGTRLTVT.

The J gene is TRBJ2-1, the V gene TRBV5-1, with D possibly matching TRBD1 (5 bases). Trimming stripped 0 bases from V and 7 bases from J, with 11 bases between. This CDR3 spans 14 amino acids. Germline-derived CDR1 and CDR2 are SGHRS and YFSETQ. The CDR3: CASSLGQNYNEQFF. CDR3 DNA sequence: TGCGCCAGCAGCTTGGGACAGAACTATAATGAGCAGTTCTTC.

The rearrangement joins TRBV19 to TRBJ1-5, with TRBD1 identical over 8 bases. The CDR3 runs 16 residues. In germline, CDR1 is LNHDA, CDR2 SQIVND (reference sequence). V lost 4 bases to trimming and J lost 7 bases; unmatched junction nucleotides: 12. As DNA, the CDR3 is TGTGCCAGTAGTAGAAATCTCCGGGACAGGTTGCAGCCCCAGCATTTT. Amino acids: CASSRNLRDRLQPQHF. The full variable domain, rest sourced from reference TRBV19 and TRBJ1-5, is DGGITQSPKYLFRKEGQNVTLSCEQNLNHDAMYWYRQDPGQGLRLIYYSQIVNDFQKGDIAEGYSVSREKKESFPLTVTSAQKNPTAFYLCASSRNLRDRLQPQHFGDGTRLSIL.

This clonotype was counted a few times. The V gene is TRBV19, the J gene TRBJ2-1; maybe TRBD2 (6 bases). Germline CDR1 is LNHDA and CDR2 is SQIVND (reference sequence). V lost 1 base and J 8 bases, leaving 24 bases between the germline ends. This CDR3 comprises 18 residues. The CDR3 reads CASSIVGVGLATTYEQFF. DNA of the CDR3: TGTGCCAGTAGTATAGTTGGCGTTGGGCTAGCGACCACCTATGAGCAGTTCTTC.

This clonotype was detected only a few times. This CDR3 is CSARVFYTDTQYF. CDR3 coding DNA: TGCAGTGCTAGGGTCTTTTACACAGATACGCAGTATTTT. This chain links TRBV20-1 with TRBJ2-3; D is unresolved. The CDR3 length is 13 residues. V lost 3 bases to trimming and J lost 2 bases, with 9 bases between them. Germline CDR1 reads DFQATT; CDR2 reads SNEGSKA (reference sequence).

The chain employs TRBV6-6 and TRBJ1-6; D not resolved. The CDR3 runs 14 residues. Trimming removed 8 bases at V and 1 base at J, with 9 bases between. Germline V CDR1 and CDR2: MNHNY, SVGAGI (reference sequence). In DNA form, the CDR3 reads TGTGCCAGCGGAAGAAGATCCTATAATTCACCCCTCCACTTT. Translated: CASGRRSYNSPLHF.

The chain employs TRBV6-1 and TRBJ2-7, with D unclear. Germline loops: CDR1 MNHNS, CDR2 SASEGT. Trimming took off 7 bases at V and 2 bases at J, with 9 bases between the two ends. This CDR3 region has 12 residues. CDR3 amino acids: CASTTRTYEQYF. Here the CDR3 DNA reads TGTGCCAGCACCACTCGGACCTACGAGCAGTACTTC.